This TCR beta chain emerged from a study of tumor-infiltrating lymphocytes in primary liver carcinoma. The wider study: Every patient in the cohort had a primary liver carcinoma. That carcinoma was treated by surgical resection. Sample yields of productive TCRbeta reads, ranging from roughly 3.65 to 7.5 million, were similar across tissue types.

Overall study results and limits: Significantly larger top-250-clone fractions were found in tumors than in blood (p = 0.039). Tumor region pairs shared more overlap than did tumor-adjacent and tumor-blood pairs.

The length of the CDR3 is 14 residues. V lost 6 bases to trimming and J lost 8 bases; unmatched junction nucleotides: 9. For blood RNA, unsorted whole blood served as the source, and germline DNA was extracted too. A note on this clonotype: Antigen specificity is unknown.

From roughly 0.5 ug total RNA, TCR beta cDNA was generated with a primer in the constant region. ARM-PCR was slightly modified, and three nested multiplex PCR rounds with it gave rise to the TCR beta libraries. Researchers ran the first two PCR rounds for roughly 11 cycles each with TRBV1-TRBV30 forward primers and a C-beta reverse primer. TCRdb processed the multiplex PCR reads anew with MiXCR; each CDR3 protein has one entry. Here the sample spans just over 300,000 distinct CDR3 sequences, almost 60% being singletons. The receptor comes from a woman aged 30 to 39 with primary liver carcinoma and hepatitis B virus infection. Sequencing input: peripheral blood. J is TRBJ2-1 and V is TRBV12-3 or TRBV12-4; 8 bases line up with TRBD2. This CDR3 is CASRAGVQGDEQFF. The DNA of the CDR3 is TGTGCCAGCAGAGCGGGAGTGCAAGGGGATGAGCAGTTCTTC.